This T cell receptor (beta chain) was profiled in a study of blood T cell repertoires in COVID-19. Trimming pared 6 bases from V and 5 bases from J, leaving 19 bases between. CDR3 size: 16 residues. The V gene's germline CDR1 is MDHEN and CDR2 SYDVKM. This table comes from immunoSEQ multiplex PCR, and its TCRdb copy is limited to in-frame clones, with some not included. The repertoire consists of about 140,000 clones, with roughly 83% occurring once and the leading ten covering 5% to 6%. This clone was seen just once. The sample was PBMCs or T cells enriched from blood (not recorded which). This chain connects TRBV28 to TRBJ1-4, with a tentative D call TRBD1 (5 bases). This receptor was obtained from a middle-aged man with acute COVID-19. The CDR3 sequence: CASSPGRDPGNEKLFF. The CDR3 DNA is TGTGCCAGCAGCCCCGGGAGGGACCCCGGGAATGAAAAACTGTTTTTT.